This entry features one TCR beta chain sequence. The antigen is not known. The record originates from a study of shared clonotypes between healthy human individuals. Across the whole study: A couple of women and a few men aged 18 to 49 made up the donors.

Notes on the study in general: It was only blood that was sampled, and tissue repertoires likely differ.

After removal of 5 bases from V and 8 bases from J, the junction contained 8 bases not matched to a gene. This CDR3 has 15 residues. Germline V gene data show CDR1 as MDHEN and CDR2 as SYDVKM. Under the authors' procedure: ImmunoSEQ yielded junction-only sequences lacking quality scores, so filtering differed. Sequencing was performed with immunoSEQ multiplex PCR; in TCRdb, only in-frame clones are kept and a portion is missing. V and J calls and clone size are copied from that table; D and trimming were computed from the DNA. The sample has hundreds of thousands of clones; around 81% are singletons.

V usage is TRBV28 and J usage is TRBJ1-4; 10 positions agree with TRBD1. The sequencing sample was made of PBMCs. This TCR came from a woman aged 40 to 49 in good health. Some clones in this sample may be carry-over from other donors' samples. CDR3 nucleotides: TGTGCCAGCAGTATCCGACAGGGGGCGGGAGAAAAACTGTTTTTT. Its protein product is CASSIRQGAGEKLFF. Supplemented by reference TRBV28 and TRBJ1-4, the full variable domain reads DVKVTQSSRYLVKRTGEKVFLECVQDMDHENMFWYRQDPGLGLRLIYFSYDVKMKEKGDIPEGYSVSREKKERFSLILESASTNQTSMYLCASSIRQGAGEKLFFGSGTQLSVL.